This TCR beta chain comes out of a study of a mutant IDH1 vaccine in newly diagnosed glioma. On the study more broadly: The study gave patients eight vaccinations in weeks 1, 3, 5, 7, 11, 15, 19, 23. Previous treatment comprised radiotherapy, temozolomide, or both, mostly both. Findings and limits, study-wide: Variations in leading peripheral T cell clonotypes appeared to have no connection with pseudoprogression.

Method: immunoSEQ multiplex PCR; TCRdb's copy keeps in-frame clones and lacks some. This table holds around 78,000 clones, over 75% found once. V shed 5 bases, J shed 10 bases, and the junction held 10 bases outside the gene matches. The CDR3 spans 15 residues. Looked up from germline, CDR1 is MNHEY and CDR2 is SMNVEV (reference sequence). The time point was: week 5, during vaccination. With topical imiquimod, each dose of the vaccine consisted of 300 ug of mutant IDH1 20-mer peptide. Worth noting for this clone: The antigen remains unidentified.

The chain couples TRBV27 to TRBJ1-6; TRBD1 aligns across 8 bases. The origin of this receptor is a woman in her 50s with glioma. The sample here was PBMCs, taken from a glioma patient whose treatment included an IDH1 peptide vaccine. The CDR3 here is CASSPPPDRASPLHF. The CDR3 coding sequence is TGTGCCAGCAGTCCGCCCCCGGACAGGGCCTCACCCCTCCACTTT.